The text below deals with one T cell receptor (beta chain). Clones were read by immunoSEQ multiplex PCR, and TCRdb kept only the in-frame ones, dropping some. The sample consists of 300,000 to 350,000 clones, approximately 88% of them appearing once. The data are from a study of blood T cell repertoires in COVID-19. All enrollees were about 18 to 89 years old and from fewer than 30 US areas. Cohorts were based on clinical histories the participants reported. Recovered status in Cohort 3 required two negative PCRs, clearance, or symptom resolution. The germline V and J ends were trimmed by 0 bases and 1 base, with 22 bases remaining between them. This CDR3 spans 21 amino acids.

The V gene is TRBV23-1, the J gene TRBJ1-6; D is unclear. TRBV23-1 is labeled an ORF, and its function is uncertain. The source material was PBMCs or T cells enriched from blood (not recorded which). This TCR was sampled from a man under 40 who had recovered from COVID-19. As DNA, the CDR3 is TGCGCCAGCAGTCAATCGAAGGGTAGCGCGCGAGGGTGGTCCTATAATTCACCCCTCCACTTT. It is translated as CASSQSKGSARGWSYNSPLHF.